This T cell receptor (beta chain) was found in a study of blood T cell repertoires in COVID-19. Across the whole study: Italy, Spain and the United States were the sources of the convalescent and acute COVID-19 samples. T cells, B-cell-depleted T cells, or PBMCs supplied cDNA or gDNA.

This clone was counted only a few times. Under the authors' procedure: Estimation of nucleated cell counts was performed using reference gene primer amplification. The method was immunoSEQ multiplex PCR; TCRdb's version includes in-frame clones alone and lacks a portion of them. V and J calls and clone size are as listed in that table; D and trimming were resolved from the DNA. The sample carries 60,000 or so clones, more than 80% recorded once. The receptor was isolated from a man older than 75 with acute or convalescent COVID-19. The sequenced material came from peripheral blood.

The CDR3 loop reads CSANYNYGYTF. As DNA, the CDR3 is TGCAGTGCTAACTATAACTATGGCTACACCTTC. The chain carries TRBV20-1 and TRBJ1-2; D unclear. V lost 4 bases and J lost 1, with 4 bases in between. In germline, CDR1 is DFQATT, CDR2 SNEGSKA (reference sequence). CDR3 length: 11 residues.